A selection of T cell receptor beta chains follows, all from one sample in a study of T cell repertoires in ileal Crohn's disease. The protocol was immunoSEQ multiplex PCR, while the TCRdb copy is restricted to in-frame clones and leaves out a portion. The profile shows 25,000 to 35,000 clones, about 81% of them singletons. The material sequenced was ileal tissue. The receptors derive from an adult with Crohn's disease. Both conserved end residues are part of each CDR3. The order of the fields is J gene, V gene, clone size, D gene, CDR3 DNA, CDR3 protein. The D gene is left open where the match is weak. Expanded clones get a size class; other rows say once, few or many, or leave the size out.

J: TRBJ1-1; V: TRBV7-3; size: -; D: -; DNA: TGTGCCAGCAGCCCCTCGACAGACACCAACACTGAAGCTTTCTTT; CDR3: CASSPSTDTNTEAFF
J: TRBJ1-3; V: TRBV4-3; size: -; D: TRBD1; DNA: TGCGCCAGCAGCCAAGCCCGGGACAGCTCTGGAAACACCATATATTTT; CDR3: CASSQARDSSGNTIYF
J: TRBJ1-2; V: TRBV10-3; size: -; D: -; DNA: TGTGCCATCAGTGAGCTTATTAACTATGGCTACACCTTC; CDR3: CAISELINYGYTF
J: TRBJ1-3; V: TRBV5-4; size: -; D: TRBD1; DNA: TGTGCCAGCAGCCCGGCGGCAGGGGGCGGCACCATATATTTT; CDR3: CASSPAAGGGTIYF
J: TRBJ2-3; V: TRBV6-4; size: -; D: TRBD2; DNA: TGTGCCAGCAGTGCTAGCGGGGGGGCAGATACGCAGTATTTT; CDR3: CASSASGGADTQYF
J: TRBJ2-1; V: TRBV5-4; size: -; D: -; DNA: TGTGCCAGCAGCTTCCCGAGCGAAGTTGGGCAGTTCTTC; CDR3: CASSFPSEVGQFF
J: TRBJ1-3; V: TRBV19; size: few; D: TRBD1; DNA: TGTGCCAGTAGTGAAGGGCCAGGGGGCAACTCTGGAAACACCATATATTTT; CDR3: CASSEGPGGNSGNTIYF
J: TRBJ1-1; V: TRBV6-5; size: -; D: TRBD1; DNA: TGTGCCAGCAGTCACAGAGGGACAGCCTCTGAAGCTTTCTTT; CDR3: CASSHRGTASEAFF
J: TRBJ2-3; V: TRBV6-5; size: -; D: -; DNA: TGTGCCAGCACCTCACAATCCACAGATACGCAGTATTTT; CDR3: CASTSQSTDTQYF
J: TRBJ1-1; V: TRBV9; size: once; D: -; DNA: TGTGCCAGCAGCGCACAGGGTTCCACTGAAGCTTTCTTT; CDR3: CASSAQGSTEAFF
J: TRBJ2-3; V: TRBV5-1; size: -; D: -; DNA: TGCGCCAGCAGCTTGGCGGAGGGGACAGATACGCAGTATTTT; CDR3: CASSLAEGTDTQYF
J: TRBJ2-2; V: TRBV11-2; size: -; D: -; DNA: TGTGCCAGCAGCCGACAGGGACTCAACACCGGGGAGCTGTTTTTT; CDR3: CASSRQGLNTGELFF
J: TRBJ1-1; V: TRBV29-1; size: -; D: -; DNA: TGCAGCGTGACGGGGGTTCACACTGAAGCTTTCTTT; CDR3: CSVTGVHTEAFF
J: TRBJ1-6; V: TRBV7-8; size: -; D: -; DNA: TGTGCCAGCAGCTTACCAAGGCGACTGGGTGGTAATTCACCCCTCCACTTT; CDR3: CASSLPRRLGGNSPLHF
J: TRBJ1-5; V: TRBV19; size: -; D: -; DNA: TGTGCCAGTAGTACAGAGCGGGGTCAGCCCCAGCATTTT; CDR3: CASSTERGQPQHF
J: TRBJ1-2; V: TRBV19; size: -; D: TRBD1; DNA: TGTGCCAGTAGCCGGACAGGGGGGGTTTTTGGCTATGGCTACACCTTC; CDR3: CASSRTGGVFGYGYTF
J: TRBJ2-7; V: TRBV4-3; size: -; D: -; DNA: TGCGCCAGCAGCCAAGAAGCGGCAGCCTACGAGCAGTACTTC; CDR3: CASSQEAAAYEQYF
J: TRBJ1-4; V: TRBV30; size: -; D: -; DNA: TGTGCCTGGAGTGTAGGGGGTAATGAAAAACTGTTTTTT; CDR3: CAWSVGGNEKLFF
J: TRBJ2-5; V: TRBV5-4; size: -; D: TRBD1; DNA: TGTGCCAGCAGGTCGGGACAGGGGGGGGAGACCCAGTACTTC; CDR3: CASRSGQGGETQYF
J: TRBJ1-6; V: TRBV4-2; size: -; D: TRBD1; DNA: TGTGCCAGCAGCCAAGGTAGTCGGGGACAGGTTAATTCACCCCTCCACTTT; CDR3: CASSQGSRGQVNSPLHF
J: TRBJ2-1; V: TRBV7-9; size: -; D: -; DNA: TGTGCCAGCAGCGACGGAGGGCGGGCAAATGAGCAGTTCTTC; CDR3: CASSDGGRANEQFF
J: TRBJ1-5; V: TRBV6-5; size: -; D: TRBD1; DNA: TGTGCCAGCAGGGATCCGGGACAGGGACAGCCCCAGCATTTT; CDR3: CASRDPGQGQPQHF
J: TRBJ1-6; V: TRBV6-5; size: -; D: -; DNA: TGTGCCAGCAGCCGCGACTTAAGCCCACCCCTCCACTTT; CDR3: CASSRDLSPPLHF
J: TRBJ1-5; V: TRBV2; size: -; D: -; DNA: TGTGCCAGCAGTGAAGTAGGGGGATACTATAGCAATCAGCCCCAGCATTTT; CDR3: CASSEVGGYYSNQPQHF
J: TRBJ2-2; V: TRBV10-3; size: -; D: -; DNA: TGTGCCATCAGTGTTGGGGCAGACGGCCCGGGCACCGGGGAGCTGTTTTTT; CDR3: CAISVGADGPGTGELFF
J: TRBJ2-4; V: TRBV18; size: -; D: TRBD1; DNA: TGTGCCAGCTCACCTCCGGGACAGGGTGCCAAAAACATTCAGTACTTC; CDR3: CASSPPGQGAKNIQYF
J: TRBJ2-3; V: TRBV5-6; size: -; D: TRBD2; DNA: TGTGCCAGCAGCTGGGGCGGACGGGGGGGGCAAGATACGCAGTATTTT; CDR3: CASSWGGRGGQDTQYF
J: TRBJ1-2; V: TRBV6-6; size: -; D: TRBD1; DNA: TGTGCCAGCAGTTTTAGCACCGGACAGGAGCCCTATGGCTACACCTTC; CDR3: CASSFSTGQEPYGYTF
J: TRBJ2-3; V: TRBV9; size: -; D: TRBD2; DNA: TGTGCCAGCAGCGGTCGACTAGCCGATACGCAGTATTTT; CDR3: CASSGRLADTQYF
J: TRBJ1-1; V: TRBV4-3; size: -; D: -; DNA: TGCGCCAGCAGCCTTGCCCCGGTGATGAACACTGAAGCTTTCTTT; CDR3: CASSLAPVMNTEAFF
J: TRBJ2-1; V: TRBV5-4; size: once; D: -; DNA: TGTGCCAGCAGCTCCACGGTCACCAATGAGCAGTTCTTC; CDR3: CASSSTVTNEQFF
J: TRBJ1-4; V: TRBV7-2; size: few; D: -; DNA: TGTGCCAGCAGCTTGCGAGGGGGGGGATGGGCTAATGAAAAACTGTTTTTT; CDR3: CASSLRGGGWANEKLFF
J: TRBJ1-2; V: TRBV18; size: -; D: TRBD1; DNA: TGTGCCAGCTCACCGGCCGGACAGGGGGGTGGCTACACCTTC; CDR3: CASSPAGQGGGYTF
J: TRBJ1-2; V: TRBV10-1; size: -; D: -; DNA: TGCGCCAGCATCAAACATCTCAGGGATCTCTATGGCTACACCTTC; CDR3: CASIKHLRDLYGYTF
J: TRBJ1-6; V: TRBV9; size: -; D: -; DNA: TGTGCCAGCAGCGCTGCACAGGGATCCTATAATTCACCCCTCCACTTT; CDR3: CASSAAQGSYNSPLHF
J: TRBJ1-2; V: TRBV10-3; size: few; D: -; DNA: TGTGCCACCCATCAGGGGAGTCATGGCTACACCTTC; CDR3: CATHQGSHGYTF
J: TRBJ2-7; V: TRBV30; size: -; D: TRBD1; DNA: TGTGCCTGGAGCCGGGACAGGACCTACGAGCAGTACTTC; CDR3: CAWSRDRTYEQYF
J: TRBJ2-7; V: TRBV5-1; size: -; D: TRBD1; DNA: TGCGCCAGCAGCTTCTTGACAGGGAATTTGGTCGAGCAGTACTTC; CDR3: CASSFLTGNLVEQYF
J: TRBJ2-2; V: TRBV29-1; size: -; D: -; DNA: TGCAGCGCCGGCGGCGGGGCAAACACCGGGGAGCTGTTTTTT; CDR3: CSAGGGANTGELFF
J: TRBJ1-2; V: TRBV2; size: -; D: TRBD1; DNA: TGTGCCAGCAGTCCCCAGACAGGGGGCTATGGCTACACCTTC; CDR3: CASSPQTGGYGYTF
J: TRBJ2-1; V: TRBV5-5; size: -; D: TRBD1; DNA: TGTGCCAGCAGCTTGATGGCCCGGGACAGGTCGTATGAGCAGTTCTTC; CDR3: CASSLMARDRSYEQFF
J: TRBJ2-1; V: TRBV5-1; size: -; D: -; DNA: TGCGCCAGCAGCTTGGCCGGGACTCACAATGAGCAGTTCTTC; CDR3: CASSLAGTHNEQFF